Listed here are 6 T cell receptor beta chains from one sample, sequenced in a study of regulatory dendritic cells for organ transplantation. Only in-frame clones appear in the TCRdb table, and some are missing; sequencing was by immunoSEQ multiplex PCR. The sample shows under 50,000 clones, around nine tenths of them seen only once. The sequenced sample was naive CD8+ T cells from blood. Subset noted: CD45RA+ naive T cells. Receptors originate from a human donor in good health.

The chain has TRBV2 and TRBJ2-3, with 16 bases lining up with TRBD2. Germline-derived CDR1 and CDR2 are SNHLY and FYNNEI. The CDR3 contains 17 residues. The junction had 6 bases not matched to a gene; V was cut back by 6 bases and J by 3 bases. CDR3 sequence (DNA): TGTGCCAGCAGGGGGACTAGCGGGAGGGCCATGACAGATACGCAGTATTTT. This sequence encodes CASRGTSGRAMTDTQYF.

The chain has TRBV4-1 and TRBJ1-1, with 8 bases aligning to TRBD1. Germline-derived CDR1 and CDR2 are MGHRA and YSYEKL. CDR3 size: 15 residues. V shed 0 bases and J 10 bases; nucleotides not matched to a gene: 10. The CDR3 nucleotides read TGCGCCAGCAGCCAAGATAACGCCAGGGGGCGCGGAGCTTTCTTT. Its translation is CASSQDNARGRGAFF.

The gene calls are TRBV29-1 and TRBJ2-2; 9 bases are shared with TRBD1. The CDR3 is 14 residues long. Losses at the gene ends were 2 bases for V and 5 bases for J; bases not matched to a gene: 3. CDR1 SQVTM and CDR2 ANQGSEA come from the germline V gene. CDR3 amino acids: CSVEKDRGTGELFF. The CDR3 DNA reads TGCAGCGTTGAAAAGGACAGGGGAACCGGGGAGCTGTTTTTT.

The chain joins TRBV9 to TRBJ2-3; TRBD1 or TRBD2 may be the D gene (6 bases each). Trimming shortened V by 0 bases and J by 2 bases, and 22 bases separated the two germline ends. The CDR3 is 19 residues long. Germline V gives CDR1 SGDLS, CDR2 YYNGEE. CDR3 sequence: CASSVVYGGVPKPTDTQYF. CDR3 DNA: TGTGCCAGCAGCGTAGTTTACGGGGGCGTACCGAAGCCCACAGATACGCAGTATTTT. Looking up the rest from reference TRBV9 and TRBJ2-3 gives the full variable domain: DSGVTQTPKHLITATGQRVTLRCSPRSGDLSVYWYQQSLDQGLQFLIQYYNGEERAKGNILERFSAQQFPDLHSELNLSSLELGDSALYFCASSVVYGGVPKPTDTQYFGPGTRLTVL.

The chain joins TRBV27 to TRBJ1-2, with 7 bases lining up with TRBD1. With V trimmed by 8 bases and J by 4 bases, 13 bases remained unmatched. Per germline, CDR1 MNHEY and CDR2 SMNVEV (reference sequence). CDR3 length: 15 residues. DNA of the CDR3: TGTGCCAGCGGAAAGAAGGACAGGACTATCTATGGCTACACCTTC. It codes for CASGKKDRTIYGYTF.

The CDR3 protein is CASSQDPPGGEETQYF. As DNA, the CDR3 is TGCGCCAGCAGCCAAGATCCTCCAGGGGGGGAAGAGACCCAGTACTTC. This sequence joins TRBV4-3 and TRBJ2-5; D may be TRBD1 or TRBD2 (7 bases each). The ends were cut back, 0 bases at V and 3 bases at J, with 14 bases in the middle. The CDR3 has 16 amino acids. Germline CDR1 and CDR2: LGHNA and YSLEER.